This T cell receptor beta chain was captured in a study of cytomegalovirus exposure and HLA in healthy donors. The study, taken as a whole, reports: Highly shared sequence variants in one cluster were likely a sequencing artifact.

PCR employed 60 Vbeta and 13 Jbeta primers. Here immunoSEQ multiplex PCR was the method, and the copy in TCRdb shows in-frame clones only, minus some. The sample yields roughly 150,000 clones, over 65% seen once. Germline lookup yields CDR1 SGHDT and CDR2 YYEEEE. Between the trimmed V and J ends, which lost 2 bases and 2 bases, there was a span of 14 bases. This CDR3 contains 16 residues. In this sample, this clone turned up many times. No antigen is known for it. The sequenced sample was PBMCs. The J gene is TRBJ2-1, the V gene TRBV5-6, with D maybe TRBD2 (6 bases). The receptor comes from a man aged 18 to 35 in good health and CMV-seropositive. CDR3 bases: TGTGCCAGCAGCTTCGATAGCGGAGCTACCTACAATGAGCAGTTCTTC. Amino acid sequence: CASSFDSGATYNEQFF.